This is a list of T cell receptor beta chains from one sample in a study of blood T cell repertoires in COVID-19. Measured with immunoSEQ multiplex PCR; TCRdb has only the in-frame clones, and not every one. The repertoire holds over 200,000 clones, roughly nine tenths seen once, with roughly 9.8% in the top ten. Sequencing was carried out using peripheral blood. The receptors originated from a man aged 40-49 years who had recovered from COVID-19. Each CDR3 is given with its conserved first and last residue. The D gene is left open where the match is weak. Only some rows state a clone size, as once, few, many or a class for expanded clones.

.,TRBV29-1,TRBJ2-5,TRBD1,14,CSVAIGDRGKTQYF,TGCAGCGTTGCGATCGGGGACAGGGGCAAGACCCAGTACTTC
.,TRBV7-2,TRBJ2-1,TRBD2,16,CASSSESGRLYNEQFF,TGTGCCAGCAGCTCCGAGAGCGGGAGGCTTTACAATGAGCAGTTCTTC
.,TRBV12-5,TRBJ2-6,TRBD1,17,CASARGTGGSGANVLTF,TGTGCTAGTGCCCGGGGGACAGGGGGCTCTGGGGCCAACGTCCTGACTTTC
.,TRBV7-8,TRBJ2-3,TRBD2,19,CASSLQNRGRATGTDTQYF,TGTGCCAGCAGCTTACAGAACCGCGGGAGGGCAACTGGCACAGATACGCAGTATTTT
.,TRBV7-2,TRBJ2-4,.,17,CASSLAVIGQKGDIQYF,TGTGCCAGCAGCTTAGCCGTAATCGGACAGAAGGGGGACATTCAGTACTTC
.,TRBV11-1,TRBJ2-3,.,16,CASSADQGSWTDTQYF,TGTGCCAGCAGCGCCGATCAGGGGAGCTGGACAGATACGCAGTATTTT
once,TRBV18,TRBJ1-1,.,16,CASSPQAVSPNTEAFF,TGTGCCAGCTCACCCCAAGCGGTCAGTCCGAACACTGAAGCTTTCTTT
.,TRBV6-5,TRBJ1-6,.,15,CASSSVTNLGSPLHF,TGTGCCAGCAGTAGCGTCACAAATCTCGGTTCACCCCTCCACTTT
.,TRBV19,TRBJ1-1,TRBD1,15,CASSWDRGRNTEAFF,TGTGCCAGTAGTTGGGACAGGGGGAGGAACACTGAAGCTTTCTTT
.,TRBV30,TRBJ1-5,.,13,CAWSVGREEPQHF,TGTGCCTGGAGTGTCGGCAGGGAAGAGCCCCAGCATTTT
.,TRBV6-2/TRBV6-3,TRBJ2-5,.,14,CASSYSGALETQYF,TGTGCCAGCAGTTACTCAGGGGCGCTGGAGACCCAGTACTTC
.,TRBV2,TRBJ2-2,TRBD2,16,CASTKRAGVGTGELFF,TGTGCCAGCACCAAGCGGGCGGGAGTTGGCACCGGGGAGCTGTTTTTT
.,TRBV20-1,TRBJ2-7,.,11,CSARDGYEQYF,TGCAGTGCTAGAGACGGGTACGAGCAGTACTTC
.,TRBV10-3,TRBJ1-5,.,14,CAISEGGKSQPQHF,TGTGCCATCAGTGAAGGGGGAAAGAGCCAGCCCCAGCATTTT
.,TRBV6-5,TRBJ2-1,.,14,CASSYLPGDGEQFF,TGTGCCAGCAGTTACTTACCAGGGGACGGTGAGCAGTTCTTC
.,TRBV27,TRBJ1-1,.,17,CASSGRTELGQNTEAFF,TGTGCCAGCAGCGGAAGGACAGAATTAGGGCAGAACACTGAAGCTTTCTTT
.,TRBV7-2,TRBJ2-3,.,16,CASSLRRPGMEDTQYF,TGTGCCAGCAGCCTTCGTCGCCCGGGAATGGAAGATACGCAGTATTTT
.,TRBV25-1,TRBJ1-4,.,15,CASSRDTGWGEKLFF,TGTGCCAGCAGTCGGGACACAGGGTGGGGGGAAAAACTGTTTTTT
.,TRBV10-3,TRBJ2-2,TRBD1,15,CAISGDRLNTGELFF,TGTGCCATCAGTGGGGACAGGCTGAACACCGGGGAGCTGTTTTTT
.,TRBV5-1,TRBJ2-7,TRBD1,16,CASSLERQGLHYEQYF,TGCGCCAGCAGCTTGGAGAGACAGGGGCTTCACTACGAGCAGTACTTC
.,TRBV7-2,TRBJ2-2,TRBD2,16,CASSSQVAGVAGELFF,TGTGCCAGCAGCTCCCAGGTAGCGGGAGTAGCCGGGGAGCTGTTTTTT
.,TRBV29-1,TRBJ2-2,TRBD1,12,CSVQTGSGELFF,TGCAGCGTTCAGACAGGGTCCGGGGAGCTGTTTTTT
few,TRBV6-4,TRBJ2-3,TRBD2,16,CASSDSSSGGVDTQYF,TGTGCCAGCAGTGACTCGTCTAGCGGGGGTGTCGATACGCAGTATTTT
.,TRBV7-9,TRBJ1-1,.,11,CASSLPAEAFF,TGTGCCAGCAGCCTCCCCGCGGAAGCTTTCTTT
.,TRBV16,TRBJ2-3,.,15,CASSQSGQGMDTQYF,TGTGCCAGCAGCCAATCGGGCCAGGGGATGGATACGCAGTATTTT
.,TRBV7-2,TRBJ2-5,.,15,CASIIDSNKGKTQYF,TGTGCCAGCATAATCGACTCTAATAAGGGGAAGACCCAGTACTTC
once,TRBV7-6,TRBJ2-3,TRBD2,17,CASSLGVRGALGDTQYF,TGTGCCAGCAGCTTAGGGGTGCGGGGGGCCCTGGGAGATACGCAGTATTTT
.,TRBV10-3,TRBJ2-1,TRBD1,13,CAISGTGAGEQFF,TGTGCCATCAGCGGGACAGGGGCTGGTGAGCAGTTCTTC
.,TRBV5-5,TRBJ1-5,TRBD1,18,CASSFGWTGGFDDQPQHF,TGTGCCAGCAGCTTTGGGTGGACAGGGGGCTTTGACGATCAGCCCCAGCATTTT
once,TRBV2,TRBJ2-7,TRBD1,14,CASSPKTGSYEQYF,TGTGCCAGCAGTCCTAAGACAGGGAGCTACGAGCAGTACTTC
.,TRBV10-2,TRBJ2-7,.,17,CASSESVGHLASYEQYF,TGCGCCAGCAGTGAGTCCGTGGGACACCTCGCCTCCTACGAGCAGTACTTC
.,TRBV28,TRBJ2-1,.,13,CASSLAAGNEQFF,TGTGCCAGCAGTTTGGCAGCAGGCAATGAGCAGTTCTTC
.,TRBV3-1/TRBV3-2,TRBJ2-3,.,15,CASSPLRVIRDTQYF,TGTGCCAGCAGCCCTCTCCGGGTCATTCGGGATACGCAGTATTTT
.,TRBV9,TRBJ1-1,.,11,CASSAAGEAFF,TGTGCCAGCAGCGCGGCGGGTGAAGCTTTCTTT
.,TRBV4-3,TRBJ1-2,.,16,CASSQDSSGANYGYTF,TGCGCCAGCAGCCAAGATTCCAGTGGGGCGAACTATGGCTACACCTTC
once,TRBV7-7,TRBJ2-5,TRBD2,14,CASSFAGVGETQYF,TGTGCCAGCAGCTTCGCGGGGGTAGGCGAGACCCAGTACTTC
.,TRBV5-1,TRBJ2-7,TRBD2,14,CASSSGDQRGEQYF,TGCGCCAGCAGCTCCGGGGACCAGCGGGGGGAGCAGTACTTC
.,TRBV9,TRBJ2-1,.,16,CASSVVARVSYNEQFF,TGTGCCAGCAGCGTTGTAGCGCGGGTATCCTACAATGAGCAGTTCTTC
.,TRBV6-5,TRBJ2-3,.,16,CASSYTGILSTDTQYF,TGTGCCAGCAGTTACACAGGGATCCTGAGCACAGATACGCAGTATTTT
.,TRBV7-3,TRBJ2-6,.,13,CASSRSGANVLTF,TGTGCCAGCAGCCGCTCTGGGGCCAACGTCCTGACTTTC
.,TRBV7-8,TRBJ2-7,.,15,CASSLYGTDNYEQYF,TGTGCCAGCAGCTTATACGGGACTGACAACTACGAGCAGTACTTC
few,TRBV6-2/TRBV6-3,TRBJ1-1,.,15,CASSREQGLNTEAFF,TGTGCCAGCAGCCGCGAACAGGGCCTGAACACTGAAGCTTTCTTT
.,TRBV11-2,TRBJ1-1,.,14,CASSYPGEGTEAFF,TGTGCCAGCAGCTACCCAGGGGAAGGTACTGAAGCTTTCTTT
.,TRBV19,TRBJ2-1,TRBD2,15,CASSLSPGLAGGGFF,TGTGCCAGTAGTTTATCCCCGGGACTAGCGGGAGGAGGGTTCTTC
.,TRBV27,TRBJ1-2,.,12,CASSLKGGGYTF,TGTGCCAGCAGTTTAAAAGGGGGTGGCTACACCTTC
.,TRBV18,TRBJ2-2,TRBD2,17,CASSRQPGLADTGELFF,TGTGCCAGCTCACGACAACCGGGACTAGCGGATACCGGGGAGCTGTTTTTT
.,TRBV9,TRBJ1-2,.,12,CASSIPGPGYTF,TGTGCCAGCTCGATTCCAGGGCCTGGCTACACCTTC
few,TRBV28,TRBJ1-1,.,16,CASSLSRDTLGTEAFF,TGTGCCAGCAGTTTGAGCCGGGACACCCTAGGAACTGAAGCTTTCTTT
.,TRBV30,TRBJ2-7,.,13,CAWKYAGTYEQYF,TGTGCCTGGAAGTACGCGGGAACCTACGAGCAGTACTTC
.,TRBV10-3,TRBJ2-7,TRBD2,13,CANAPGGPYEQYF,TGTGCCAACGCCCCGGGGGGGCCCTACGAGCAGTACTTC
.,TRBV12-5,TRBJ2-7,TRBD1,18,CASGLGQGANYFSYEQYF,TGTGCTAGTGGTTTAGGACAGGGGGCCAATTATTTTTCCTACGAGCAGTACTTC
.,TRBV15,TRBJ2-7,.,15,CATSSPPPGLYEQYF,TGTGCCACCAGCAGTCCTCCTCCAGGGTTATACGAGCAGTACTTC
.,TRBV5-1,TRBJ2-7,TRBD2,15,CASSYRTGGSYEQYF,TGCGCCAGCAGCTATAGGACGGGGGGCTCCTACGAGCAGTACTTC
.,TRBV5-8,TRBJ1-2,.,15,CASSEGILTNYGYTF,TGTGCCAGCAGCGAGGGAATCCTAACTAACTATGGCTACACCTTC